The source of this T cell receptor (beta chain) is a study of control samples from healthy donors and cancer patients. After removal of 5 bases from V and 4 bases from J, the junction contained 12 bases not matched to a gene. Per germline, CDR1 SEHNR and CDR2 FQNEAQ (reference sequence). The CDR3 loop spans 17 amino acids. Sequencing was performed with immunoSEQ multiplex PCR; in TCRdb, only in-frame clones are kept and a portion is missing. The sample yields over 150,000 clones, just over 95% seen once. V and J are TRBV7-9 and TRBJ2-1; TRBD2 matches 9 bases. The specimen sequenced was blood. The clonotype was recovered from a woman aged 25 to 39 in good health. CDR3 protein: CASSPSGKGGLYNEQFF. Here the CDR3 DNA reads TGTGCCAGCAGCCCTAGCGGGAAAGGGGGCCTTTACAATGAGCAGTTCTTC.